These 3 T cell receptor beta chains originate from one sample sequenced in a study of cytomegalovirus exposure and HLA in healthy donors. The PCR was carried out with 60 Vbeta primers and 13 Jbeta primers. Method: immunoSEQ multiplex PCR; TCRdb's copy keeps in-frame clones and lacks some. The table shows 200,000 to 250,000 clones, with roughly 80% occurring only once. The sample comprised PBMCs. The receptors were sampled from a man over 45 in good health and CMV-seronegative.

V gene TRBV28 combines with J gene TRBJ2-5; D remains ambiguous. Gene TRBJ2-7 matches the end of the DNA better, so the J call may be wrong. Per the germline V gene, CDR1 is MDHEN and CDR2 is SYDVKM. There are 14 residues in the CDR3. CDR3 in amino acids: CASSLPSTGYEQYF. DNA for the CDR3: TGTGCCAGCAGTCTACCCTCGACTGGGTACGAGCAGTACTTC.

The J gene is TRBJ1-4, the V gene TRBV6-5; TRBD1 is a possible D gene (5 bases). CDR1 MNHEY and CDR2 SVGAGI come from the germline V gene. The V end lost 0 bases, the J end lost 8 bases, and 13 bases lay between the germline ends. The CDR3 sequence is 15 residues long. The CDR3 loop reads CASSYSRGLGEKLFF. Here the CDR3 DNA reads TGTGCCAGCAGTTACTCTAGGGGCTTGGGGGAAAAACTGTTTTTT.

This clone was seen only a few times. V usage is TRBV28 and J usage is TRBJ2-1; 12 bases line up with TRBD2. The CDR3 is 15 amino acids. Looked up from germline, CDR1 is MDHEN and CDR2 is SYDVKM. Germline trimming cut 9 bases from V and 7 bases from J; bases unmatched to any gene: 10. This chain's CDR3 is CASTIGGTSGNEQFF. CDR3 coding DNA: TGTGCCAGTACGATCGGTGGGACTAGCGGGAATGAGCAGTTCTTC.